This TCR beta chain is from a study of identical twins (dated by TCRdb to between 2015 and 2016). Broadly, across the study: To test whether fetal clonotypes persist, this study deep-sequenced TCR alpha and beta repertoires from monozygotic twins, from unrelated adults of various ages, and from cord blood. Replicate twin experiments were performed at different times using different library preparation protocols to rule out contamination.

The protocol used for the library was 5' RACE. Instrument on record: Illumina HiSeq 2000. Template switching introduced a universal primer binding site; the final cDNA contained a unique molecular identifier, enabling accurate counting of TCR cDNA molecules. Specific primers in the conserved constant-segment region were used to synthesize first-strand cDNA for the TCR alpha and beta chains. Each cDNA library was double barcoded, with a SMART-Mk sample barcode plus Illumina barcodes, to control for contamination. TruSeq adapter sequences and Illumina sample barcodes were added in two successive PCR steps. Sequencing of the TCR alpha and beta cDNA libraries was done on the Illumina HiSeq platform using custom primers. The published analysis was carried out like this. MiGEC was used to process raw reads and extract unique molecular identifiers, and MiXCR was used to find CDR3 positions. Recombination models were inferred per individual with the repgenHMM and IGoR tools using an EM algorithm. Shared clonotypes were analyzed with the tcR package in R, and sharing was normalized by the product of cloneset sizes. To study raw recombination free of thymic and clonal selection effects, out-of-frame nonproductive sequences were analyzed. The public reads were run again by TCRdb, first through fastp at Q25 and then through MiXCR, and only productive beta chains were kept. Every CDR3 protein is listed once, alongside the most common genes and DNA of its rows. These V and J calls derive from TCRdb rather than the authors' analysis. In this sample the table shows a few hundred thousand distinct CDR3 sequences, roughly 8% of which occur a single time. The ten largest clones add up to 2.5% to 3.5% of the sample.

Paper-wide results and their limitations: Invariant T cells such as MAIT and iNKT could partly confound zero-insertion analyses, though diverse VJ usage argued against this for most clonotypes. Because the same donors could not be followed over many years, conclusions were based on cross-sectional statistical analysis. Compared with coincidental sharing between unrelated individuals, an excess of low generation-probability sequences was observed among out-of-frame TCR alpha sequences shared between twins. Excess twin sharing in beta out-of-frame sequences was weaker because fewer shared sequences lowered the signal-to-noise ratio. Abundant cord blood beta clonotypes carried fewer insertions; young adult naive repertoires showed a weaker similar trend, while memory repertoires showed none. In monozygotic twins, recombination models systematically underestimated out-of-frame TCR alpha sharing, but the models matched the sharing seen between unrelated individuals.

Every donor was a healthy Caucasian. Three pairs of female monozygotic twins, all aged roughly 18 to 30 years, made up the twin cohort. Positive isolation kits from Invitrogen were used to isolate CD4+ and CD8+ T cell populations. Trimming costs V 7 bases and J 5 bases, and their ends lie 15 bases apart. CDR1 is given as SQVTM and CDR2 as ANQGSEA, both from the germline V gene. Measured from the cysteine to the phenylalanine, the CDR3 is 12 residues long. CDR3 DNA only is kept here, 36 bases in frame from base 1. On this clonotype itself: Its antigen is currently not known. No much larger clone exists at a distance of one base, and base qualities are not known.

These data were likewise used in another study, on yellow fever vaccine responses in identical twins. As described in the second report: According to the authors, the vaccine-induced T cell response in identical twins seemed to be partly convergent and partly specific to each individual. In identical twins, the study followed T cell clones that responded to the vaccine with precision.

The source of this sequence is a woman between 18 and 30 years old in good health. The chain uses TRBV29-1 and TRBJ2-7; the D segment is perhaps TRBD1 or TRBD2, each sharing 6 matched bases. Material for sequencing was CD8+ T cells sorted from blood. The DNA reads TGCAGCGGGAGGGGGGAGAGGAACGAGCAGTACTTC. Its product reads: CSGRGERNEQYF.